This entry lists 31 T cell receptor beta chains sequenced from one sample in a study of blood T cell repertoires in COVID-19. Clones were sequenced by immunoSEQ multiplex PCR, and TCRdb holds only the in-frame ones, with some missing. In the table there are some 120,000 clones, about 79% of which are singletons. The sequenced material came from peripheral blood. Receptors were obtained from a woman aged 45-59 years with acute or convalescent COVID-19.

The rearrangement joins TRBV9 to TRBJ2-1, with TRBD1 identical over 10 bases. Germline loops: CDR1 SGDLS, CDR2 YYNGEE. The V segment lost 4 bases and the J segment 3 bases; nucleotides outside the gene matches: 7. CDR3 length equals 16 residues. CDR3 bases: TGTGCCAGCAGCCCTCTTGGGACAGGGGTCTACAATGAGCAGTTCTTC. As protein: CASSPLGTGVYNEQFF.

The rearrangement joins TRBV7-2 to TRBJ2-1; 8 bases line up with TRBD1. Looked up from germline, CDR1 is SGHTA and CDR2 is FQGNSA. The CDR3 contains 14 residues. The J segment lost 10 bases and the V segment lost 5 bases, leaving 10 bases of the junction unmatched. DNA for the CDR3: TGTGCCAGCAGCCAAGGACAGGGAGTAAAGGAGCAGTTCTTC. Protein: CASSQGQGVKEQFF.

This rearrangement joins TRBV25-1 to TRBJ1-6, with a possible D match to TRBD1 (6 bases). Trimming stripped 5 bases from V and 10 bases from J, with 12 bases between. CDR1 is MGHDK and CDR2 is SYGVNS in the germline V gene. CDR3 length: 13 residues. In DNA form, the CDR3 reads TGTGCCAGCAGTCCACCAGGGGAATCACCCCTCCACTTT. Protein sequence: CASSPPGESPLHF.

This clone came up once. The chain uses TRBV18 and TRBJ1-6; D is perhaps TRBD1 (5 bases). Germline CDR1 is KGHSH and CDR2 is LQKENI. CDR3 length: 16 residues. With 0 bases removed from V and 6 bases from J, the gap between germline ends came to 12 bases. The CDR3 loop reads CASSPPGGSTNSPLHF. DNA of the CDR3: TGTGCCAGCTCACCACCGGGGGGGAGTACTAATTCACCCCTCCACTTT.

V is TRBV9 and J is TRBJ2-5; 8 positions agree with TRBD1. The CDR3 contains 14 residues. CDR1 is SGDLS and CDR2 is YYNGEE in the germline V gene. After removal of 4 bases from V and 2 bases from J, the junction contained 4 bases not matched to a gene. The CDR3 bases are TGTGCCAGCAGCAGAGGGGACAGGCAAGAGACCCAGTACTTC. Encoded protein: CASSRGDRQETQYF.

At least ten counts were recorded for this clone. The chain links TRBV19 to TRBJ1-3; D is undetermined. There are 14 residues in the CDR3. Germline values: CDR1 LNHDA, CDR2 SQIVND (reference sequence). Trimming removed 3 bases at V and 1 base at J, with 7 bases between. The CDR3 region is CASSMGRSGNTIYF. CDR3 nucleotide sequence: TGTGCCAGTAGTATGGGGAGATCTGGAAACACCATATATTTT.

V is TRBV30 and J is TRBJ2-3, with a tentative D call TRBD1 (6 bases). Between the trimmed V and J ends, which lost 2 bases and 4 bases, there was a span of 10 bases. This CDR3 is built from 13 residues. From germline, CDR1 is GTSNPN and CDR2 SVGIG (reference sequence). CDR3 region: CAWSSYRADTQYF. The CDR3, as DNA: TGTGCCTGGAGTTCCTACAGGGCAGATACGCAGTATTTT.

V and J are TRBV16 and TRBJ1-1, with 8 bases aligning to TRBD1. The germline gives CDR1 KGHSY, CDR2 FQNENV. V was pared by 0 bases and J by 0 bases, with 3 bases of the junction left unmatched. The CDR3 runs to 16 residues. This CDR3 is CASSQSGTGVNTEAFF. In nucleotides, the CDR3 is TGTGCCAGCAGCCAATCGGGGACAGGCGTGAACACTGAAGCTTTCTTT.

In this sample, this clone turned up a few times. This chain connects TRBV18 to TRBJ2-4, with 15 bases that match TRBD2. Germline-derived CDR1 and CDR2 are KGHSH and LQKENI. The CDR3 runs 21 residues. The V segment lost 3 bases and the J segment 0 bases; nucleotides outside the gene matches: 12. The CDR3 DNA reads as TGTGCCAGCTCACCGCGAAAGGGACTAGCGGGGGGTCTCCTAGCCAAAAACATTCAGTACTTC. The encoded protein is CASSPRKGLAGGLLAKNIQYF. Looking up the rest from reference TRBV18 and TRBJ2-4 gives the full variable domain: NAGVMQNPRHLVRRRGQEARLRCSPMKGHSHVYWYRQLPEEGLKFMVYLQKENIIDESGMPKERFSAEFPKEGPSILRIQQVVRGDSAAYFCASSPRKGLAGGLLAKNIQYFGAGTRLSVL.

The chain employs TRBV19 and TRBJ2-7; 8 positions agree with TRBD1. The CDR3 has 16 amino acids. The junction had 12 bases not matched to a gene; V was cut back by 5 bases and J by 3 bases. Germline assignment: CDR1 LNHDA and CDR2 SQIVND (reference sequence). The CDR3 loop is CASSPQGTGYLYEQYF. The CDR3 DNA reads as TGTGCCAGTAGTCCCCAAGGGACAGGATACCTCTACGAGCAGTACTTC.

The chain uses TRBV19 and TRBJ2-2; possibly TRBD2 for D (5 bases). The germline V gene has CDR1 LNHDA and CDR2 SQIVND (reference sequence). This CDR3 contains 16 residues. The V end was cut by 2 bases, the J end by 4 bases, with 14 bases between. The CDR3 loop reads CASSIRVARGTGELFF. In DNA form, the CDR3 reads TGTGCCAGTAGTATACGAGTAGCGCGTGGCACCGGGGAGCTGTTTTTT.

DNA for the CDR3: TGCGCCAGCAGTACCAGGGTCACGTCCGGGGCCAACGTCCTGACTTTC. Translation gives CASSTRVTSGANVLTF. This chain connects TRBV10-2 to TRBJ2-6; possibly TRBD1 for D (5 bases). The V gene's germline CDR1 is WSHSY and CDR2 SAAADI. Trimming removed 5 bases at V and 4 bases at J, with 15 bases between. This CDR3 region has 16 residues.

The chain couples TRBV5-5 to TRBJ1-6, with 11 bases matching TRBD1. CDR3 length equals 16 residues. V lost 1 base, J lost 8 bases, and 5 bases stayed unmatched. Germline lookup yields CDR1 SGHKS and CDR2 YYEKEE (reference sequence). The CDR3 spells CASSLSPGQGDSPLHF. The CDR3, as DNA: TGTGCCAGCAGCTTGTCACCGGGACAGGGGGATTCACCCCTCCACTTT.

The V and J genes are TRBV19 and TRBJ1-1; TRBD1 aligns across 8 bases. This CDR3 is built from 16 residues. The trim removed 3 bases at V and 1 base at J, leaving 7 bases unmatched. Germline CDR1 LNHDA, CDR2 SQIVND (reference sequence). The CDR3 spells CASSISAGTGNTEAFF. CDR3 bases: TGTGCCAGTAGTATCTCCGCCGGGACAGGGAACACTGAAGCTTTCTTT.

V usage is TRBV7-3 and J usage is TRBJ1-3; D possibly corresponds to TRBD1 (5 bases). The CDR3 sequence is 14 residues long. Trimming removed 4 bases at V and 3 bases at J, with 10 bases between. CDR1 and CDR2 (germline): SGHTA, FQGTGA. CDR3 protein: CASSSGLGGNTIYF. The DNA of the CDR3 is TGTGCCAGCAGCTCAGGGTTGGGTGGAAACACCATATATTTT.

The V call is TRBV9, the J call TRBJ2-1; the D gene is possibly TRBD1 (5 bases). CDR3 length: 14 residues. The V end was cut by 2 bases, the J end by 6 bases, with 12 bases between. CDR1 and CDR2 from the germline V gene are SGDLS and YYNGEE. The CDR3 nucleotides are TGTGCCAGCAGCGTCTCAGGGTCATCCAATGAGCAGTTCTTC. Its translation is CASSVSGSSNEQFF.

The chain carries TRBV5-1 and TRBJ2-1, with TRBD2 matching 13 bases. This CDR3 contains 17 residues. Germline V lookup: CDR1 SGHRS, CDR2 YFSETQ. J was trimmed by 4 bases and V by 4 bases; bases with no gene match: 8. This chain's CDR3 is CASSPTRTSGGYNEQFF. The CDR3 DNA reads as TGCGCCAGCAGCCCTACCCGGACTAGCGGGGGATACAATGAGCAGTTCTTC.

J is TRBJ1-6 and V is TRBV27; no clear D. V was shortened by 2 bases and J by 5 bases, with 4 bases between the two germline ends. Germline values: CDR1 MNHEY, CDR2 SMNVEV (reference sequence). CDR3 length: 13 residues. The CDR3 region is CASSLLDNSPLHF. The CDR3 DNA reads as TGTGCCAGCAGTTTACTCGATAATTCACCCCTCCACTTT.

This chain links TRBV6-5 with TRBJ2-7; 8 nucleotides match TRBD1. The CDR3 covers 14 residues. CDR1 MNHEY and CDR2 SVGAGI come from the germline V gene. With 5 bases clipped from V and 0 bases from J, the junction kept 3 bases outside the gene matches. CDR3 protein: CASSPDRVSYEQYF. DNA for the CDR3: TGTGCCAGCAGTCCGGACAGGGTCTCCTACGAGCAGTACTTC.

The chain carries TRBV7-2 and TRBJ2-2; the match to TRBD2 covers 8 bases. Germline values: CDR1 SGHTA, CDR2 FQGNSA. The CDR3 sequence is 18 residues long. Losses at the gene ends were 5 bases for V and 6 bases for J; bases not matched to a gene: 17. The CDR3: CASSPASGGGYNPGELFF. DNA for the CDR3: TGTGCCAGCAGCCCGGCTTCCGGGGGGGGTTATAATCCCGGGGAGCTGTTTTTT.

J is TRBJ2-1 and V is TRBV5-1; TRBD2 might be the D (6 bases). V lost 4 bases and J 9 bases, leaving 14 bases between the germline ends. Germline V gene sequence: CDR1 SGHRS, CDR2 YFSETQ. CDR3 length: 13 residues. CDR3 nucleotides: TGCGCCAGCAGCAAATCCCAGGAGGGTGAGCAGTTCTTC. Amino acids: CASSKSQEGEQFF.

The J gene is TRBJ2-6, the V gene TRBV7-7; TRBD1 is a possible D gene (5 bases). This CDR3 contains 18 residues. V was cut by 1 base and J by 0 bases, with 13 bases left in between. Germline assignment: CDR1 SSHAT and CDR2 FNYEAQ (reference sequence). The CDR3 reads CASSLDLGRRSGANVLTF. The CDR3 bases are TGTGCCAGCAGCTTAGATCTGGGGCGCCGCTCTGGGGCCAACGTCCTGACTTTC.

The rearrangement links TRBV3-1 (or the pseudogene TRBV3-2) to TRBJ1-2; D is unclear. The germline V gene has CDR1 LGHDT and CDR2 YNNKEL (reference sequence). V was cut by 1 base and J by 0 bases, with 9 bases left in between. The CDR3 runs 15 residues. The CDR3 bases are TGTGCCAGCAGCCAAGGAACAGTTCCTAACTATGGCTACACCTTC. It translates to CASSQGTVPNYGYTF.

This clone came up once. The V and J genes are TRBV5-4 and TRBJ2-2, with 15 bases that match TRBD2. The J segment lost 2 bases and the V segment lost 4 bases, leaving 6 bases of the junction unmatched. The germline gives CDR1 SGHNT, CDR2 YYREEE (reference sequence). The CDR3 has 18 residues. CDR3 nucleotide sequence: TGTGCCAGCAGCCCGCGGACTAGCGGGGGGGCCAACACCGGGGAGCTGTTTTTT. This sequence encodes CASSPRTSGGANTGELFF.

The V call is TRBV6-5, the J call TRBJ1-1; D remains unclear. The CDR3 sequence is 14 residues long. CDR1 is MNHEY and CDR2 is SVGAGI in the germline V gene. The V end was cut by 1 base, the J end by 5 bases, with 11 bases between. DNA of the CDR3: TGTGCCAGCAGTTACTTGGGAGGAGGAACTGAAGCTTTCTTT. As protein: CASSYLGGGTEAFF.

The V gene is TRBV12-3 or TRBV12-4, the J gene TRBJ2-7, with 10 bases fitting TRBD2. The CDR3 totals 13 residues. Trimming took 5 bases from V and 6 from J; bases not matched to a gene: 4. CDR3 in DNA: TGTGCCAGCAGTCCCACTAGCGGGGCCGAGCAGTACTTC. It specifies CASSPTSGAEQYF.

The chain carries TRBV27 and TRBJ2-2, with TRBD1 as a possible D gene (5 bases). The CDR3 totals 14 residues. The V end lost 3 bases, the J end lost 4 bases, and 9 bases lay between the germline ends. Germline V CDR1 and CDR2: MNHEY, SMNVEV (reference sequence). The chain's CDR3 is CASSFGASTGELFF. In DNA, the CDR3 is TGTGCCAGCAGTTTTGGGGCCAGCACCGGGGAGCTGTTTTTT.

The V gene is TRBV7-9, the J gene TRBJ2-1, with 10 bases aligning to TRBD2. This CDR3 region has 16 residues. V shed 2 bases, J shed 5 bases, and the junction held 6 bases outside the gene matches. Germline V gene lookup returns CDR1 SEHNR and CDR2 FQNEAQ (reference sequence). Here the CDR3 DNA reads TGTGCCAGCAGCTTATTACGGACTAGCGGCCACAATGAGCAGTTCTTC. Protein: CASSLLRTSGHNEQFF.

CDR3 nucleotide sequence: TGTGCCAGCAGCCCAGGGGGCGGGGCTTCCTACGAGCAGTACTTC. Encoded protein: CASSPGGGASYEQYF. The V and J genes are TRBV9 and TRBJ2-7; 8 bases are shared with TRBD1. The J segment lost 1 base and the V segment lost 4 bases, leaving 7 bases of the junction unmatched. The CDR3 length is 15 residues. The germline V gene encodes CDR1 SGDLS and CDR2 YYNGEE.

The chain couples TRBV7-2 to TRBJ1-1; D ambiguous. This CDR3 has 15 residues. V was clipped by 2 bases and J by 0 bases, with 10 bases between them. Germline CDR1 SGHTA, CDR2 FQGNSA. CDR3 region: CASSLSPNLNTEAFF. The CDR3 DNA reads as TGTGCCAGCAGCTTATCCCCAAATTTGAACACTGAAGCTTTCTTT.

The V and J genes are TRBV28 and TRBJ1-1; tentatively, D is TRBD1 (5 bases). Germline V gene sequence: CDR1 MDHEN, CDR2 SYDVKM. V was clipped by 5 bases and J by 1 base, with 11 bases between them. This CDR3 is 14 amino acids long. The CDR3 DNA reads TGTGCCAGCAGTATAGGGGTGCGGAACACTGAAGCTTTCTTT. Its translation: CASSIGVRNTEAFF. Based on the CDR3 plus reference TRBV28 and TRBJ1-1, the full variable domain is DVKVTQSSRYLVKRTGEKVFLECVQDMDHENMFWYRQDPGLGLRLIYFSYDVKMKEKGDIPEGYSVSREKKERFSLILESASTNQTSMYLCASSIGVRNTEAFFGQGTRLTVV.